Detailed here is one TCR beta chain. At one boundary the junction diverges from the germline segment, which might be a read error. Profiled with immunoSEQ multiplex PCR; TCRdb holds only in-frame clones, not every one. The table includes 68,000 or so clones, approximately 92% detected once. The CDR3 totals 15 residues. From germline, CDR1 is MDHEN and CDR2 SYDVKM. The origin of this receptor is a man aged 40-49 years with rheumatoid arthritis. The sample taken for sequencing was PBMCs. The chain joins TRBV28 to TRBJ2-4, with 11 bases matching TRBD2. CDR3 sequence: CASNLLAGAQNIQYF. In DNA form, the CDR3 reads TGTGCCAGCAACCTACTAGCGGGAGCCCAAAACATTCAGTACTTC. Complete variable domain (other parts from reference TRBV28 and TRBJ2-4): DVKVTQSSRYLVKRTGEKVFLECVQDMDHENMFWYRQDPGLGLRLIYFSYDVKMKEKGDIPEGYSVSREKKERFSLILESASTNQTSMYLCASNLLAGAQNIQYFGAGTRLSVL.